This TCR beta chain emerged from a study of monozygotic twins with inflammatory bowel disease (dated by TCRdb to about 2019). For the study in its entirety: A total of 28 monozygotic twin pairs were included in the full study, comprising nine German pairs (four IBD-concordant, five IBD-discordant) and 19 IBD-discordant Danish pairs. The search for disease-associated traits relied mainly on comparing IBD patients with their genetically identical healthy co-twins within discordant pairs. Each individual had, on average, about 151 000 unique TCRalpha sequences and 181 000 unique TCRbeta sequences available for analysis.

From each donor, a roughly 2.5 ml peripheral blood sample was collected into PAXgene tubes and kept at -80 degrees C. Total RNA was isolated from whole blood with the PAXgene blood miRNA kit on an automated QIAcube, without T cell sorting. Peripheral blood from monozygotic twin pairs concordant or discordant for inflammatory bowel disease was subjected to deep TCRalpha and TCRbeta repertoire profiling with unique molecular barcoding. Smoking habits were recorded for all twin pairs, and each individual was classified as a current, former or never smoker. General study outcomes and caveats: IBD patients shared fewer clonotypes with other individuals than healthy twins did, most markedly in patients showing signs of disease activity. The results gave no support for a single strong signal or clonotype linked to IBD. Repertoire similarity did not differ between concordant and discordant twins, which could be due to limited statistical power. A decrease in TCRbeta repertoire diversity, as measured by inverse Simpson index, was observed in IBD patients compared with their healthy co-twins. Because patients received different immunosuppressive treatments, the repertoires may have picked up extra background noise and variability between individuals. Different T cell subtypes could not be distinguished in the analysis.

Receptor libraries were prepared by 5' RACE. The input for every TCR library was 3500 ng of total RNA. For each sample, cDNA synthesis was carried out in eight separate reactions using SMARTScribe reverse transcriptase. During cDNA synthesis, template switching introduced unique molecular identifiers that contained a 6-nucleotide sample barcode. Two nested PCRs of approximately 16 and 10 cycles amplified the TCRalpha and TCRbeta cDNA, and bead purification followed each PCR. Before amplification, the cDNA was both treated with uracil DNA-glycosylase and purified with the QIAquick PCR purification kit. The second PCR was the step at which Illumina TruSeq-compatible adapters and sample-specific barcodes were added. TapeStation and Qubit were used to check library quality and concentration, and 4.5 to 6.5 ng of each library was pooled. Pooled libraries were sequenced on an Illumina HiSeq2500 single-index Rapid Run with 2 x 100 bp reads and custom sequencing primers. The study's own analysis went as follows. MiGEC version 1.2.6 was used for UMI-based consensus assembly to correct PCR and sequencing errors. MiXCR version 2.1.1 was used to carry out V(D)J alignment, clonotype assembly and CDR3 extraction. Normalisation of gene usage, clonotype sharing and MAIT/NKT TCR abundance was achieved by analysing the top 1000, 10 000 and 20 000 clonotypes per sample. After downsampling to 27 000 UMIs, diversity was calculated as the inverse Simpson index using the vegan R package. Paired Mann-Whitney U tests on discordant twin pairs were used, with Benjamini-Hochberg multiple-testing correction. Reads reprocessed by TCRdb are summarized as one entry per CDR3 protein sequence, and DNA is absent. TCRdb, not the original authors, processed these V and J calls. The sample table holds about 380,000 distinct CDR3 sequences. The top ten constitute around 2.6% of the sample.

The germline V gene yields SGHTA for CDR1 and FQGTGA for CDR2. The cysteine opens and the phenylalanine closes a CDR3 of 15 amino acids. No DNA accompanies this entry. Points on this clonotype: Its antigen is still unknown.

The sequence joins TRBV7-3 to TRBJ2-1; as DNA is missing, the TRBD1 call by TCRdb cannot be tested. This receptor was identified in a human donor with ulcerative colitis or Crohn's disease, or a healthy co-twin of an affected twin (not recorded which). What was sequenced was blood. The encoded CDR3 is CASSLRSQGRNEQFF.